These T cell receptor beta chains were read from a single sample in a study of T cell changes during pregnancy in multiple sclerosis. Assay used: immunoSEQ multiplex PCR; TCRdb lists only in-frame clones, some missing. Among roughly 41,000 clones listed, roughly 91% were seen once. This material consisted of CD8+ T cells from peripheral blood mononuclear cells, taken in the third trimester of pregnancy. The receptors originated from a female donor with multiple sclerosis, enrolled in a pregnancy study. Both conserved end residues are part of each CDR3.

V	length	J	CDR3
TRBV19	13	TRBJ2-7	CASSTGTALERVF
TRBV27	12	TRBJ1-2	CATGTVNYGYTF
TRBV27	13	TRBJ1-2	CASSSPGNYGYTF
TRBV5-1	18	TRBJ2-1	CASSFGRIAGGSYNEQFF
TRBV4-3	17	TRBJ2-2	CASSQETGGQSTGELFF
TRBV11-1	16	TRBJ2-2	CASSLVVYGGAGELFF
TRBV4-3	15	TRBJ2-7	CASSQGLAGGNEQYF
TRBV4-2	19	TRBJ2-3	CASSQGISGGPRPTDTQYF
TRBV27	17	TRBJ1-1	CASSLDSSPNMNTEAFF
TRBV5-6	15	TRBJ1-2	CASSLAPRGPSGYTF